Sequencing of this TCR beta chain was carried out in a study of blood T cells in healthy people across ages. A second PCR of 7 to 11 cycles used a sample-barcoded 5' primer and a J-beta primer mix. MiXCR, run by TCRdb on the 5' RACE reads, gives a single entry per CDR3 protein. Of 650,000 to 1,000,000 distinct CDR3 sequences in the sample, 35% to 40% were seen once. They isolated at least 6 million PBMCs from each sample. About this clonotype: Its antigen is currently unknown.

General study findings and limits: Per million T cells, TCR beta diversity dropped roughly linearly as age increased. Diversity estimates from one million T cells were considered underestimates.

The length of the CDR3 is 15 residues. Germline V lookup: CDR1 ENHRY, CDR2 SYGVKD. The V and J ends lost 2 bases and 4 bases, in that order; junction bases with no gene match: 6. Sequenced sample: blood. This rearrangement joins TRBV10-3 to TRBJ1-1; TRBD1 aligns across 8 bases. The TCR originated in a man between 18 and 35 years old in good health. CDR3 bases: TGTGCCATCAGTGAGGCAGGGGGCGACGGCACTGAAGCTTTCTTT. This codes for CAISEAGGDGTEAFF.